The clone carrying this TCR beta chain came up a few times. Antigen specificity is unknown. This CDR3 is built from 18 residues. Germline CDR1 and CDR2: MNHEY and SMNVEV (reference sequence). V dropped 0 bases and J dropped 3 bases, with 17 bases sitting between them. Reverse transcription of all isolated RNA meant that expressed TCRB transcripts were sequenced. Generated by immunoSEQ multiplex PCR, the TCRdb table keeps only in-frame clones and is missing some. Of about 160,000 clones listed, approximately 8.8% were seen once; the top ten hold 0.65% to 0.9%. Sorting based on CD45RO/CCR7/CD25/CD127/CD95/CD27 separated CD4+ naive, central memory, regulatory and stem cell-like memory cells. This specimen belongs to a study of beta chain features in type 1 diabetes. Whole-study results and caveats: Significant though moderate, a shortening of TCRB CDR3s appeared in all four CD4+ subsets of Type 1 diabetes patients.

This chain joins TRBV27 and TRBJ2-2; possible D gene TRBD2, 5 bases. Specimen: central memory CD4+ T cells from blood. The clonotype originates from a woman aged 25 to 39 with type 1 diabetes. In DNA form, the CDR3 reads TGTGCCAGCAGTTTATCGGCGGGCCGCCTCCTGGACACCGGGGAGCTGTTTTTT. Translated: CASSLSAGRLLDTGELFF.